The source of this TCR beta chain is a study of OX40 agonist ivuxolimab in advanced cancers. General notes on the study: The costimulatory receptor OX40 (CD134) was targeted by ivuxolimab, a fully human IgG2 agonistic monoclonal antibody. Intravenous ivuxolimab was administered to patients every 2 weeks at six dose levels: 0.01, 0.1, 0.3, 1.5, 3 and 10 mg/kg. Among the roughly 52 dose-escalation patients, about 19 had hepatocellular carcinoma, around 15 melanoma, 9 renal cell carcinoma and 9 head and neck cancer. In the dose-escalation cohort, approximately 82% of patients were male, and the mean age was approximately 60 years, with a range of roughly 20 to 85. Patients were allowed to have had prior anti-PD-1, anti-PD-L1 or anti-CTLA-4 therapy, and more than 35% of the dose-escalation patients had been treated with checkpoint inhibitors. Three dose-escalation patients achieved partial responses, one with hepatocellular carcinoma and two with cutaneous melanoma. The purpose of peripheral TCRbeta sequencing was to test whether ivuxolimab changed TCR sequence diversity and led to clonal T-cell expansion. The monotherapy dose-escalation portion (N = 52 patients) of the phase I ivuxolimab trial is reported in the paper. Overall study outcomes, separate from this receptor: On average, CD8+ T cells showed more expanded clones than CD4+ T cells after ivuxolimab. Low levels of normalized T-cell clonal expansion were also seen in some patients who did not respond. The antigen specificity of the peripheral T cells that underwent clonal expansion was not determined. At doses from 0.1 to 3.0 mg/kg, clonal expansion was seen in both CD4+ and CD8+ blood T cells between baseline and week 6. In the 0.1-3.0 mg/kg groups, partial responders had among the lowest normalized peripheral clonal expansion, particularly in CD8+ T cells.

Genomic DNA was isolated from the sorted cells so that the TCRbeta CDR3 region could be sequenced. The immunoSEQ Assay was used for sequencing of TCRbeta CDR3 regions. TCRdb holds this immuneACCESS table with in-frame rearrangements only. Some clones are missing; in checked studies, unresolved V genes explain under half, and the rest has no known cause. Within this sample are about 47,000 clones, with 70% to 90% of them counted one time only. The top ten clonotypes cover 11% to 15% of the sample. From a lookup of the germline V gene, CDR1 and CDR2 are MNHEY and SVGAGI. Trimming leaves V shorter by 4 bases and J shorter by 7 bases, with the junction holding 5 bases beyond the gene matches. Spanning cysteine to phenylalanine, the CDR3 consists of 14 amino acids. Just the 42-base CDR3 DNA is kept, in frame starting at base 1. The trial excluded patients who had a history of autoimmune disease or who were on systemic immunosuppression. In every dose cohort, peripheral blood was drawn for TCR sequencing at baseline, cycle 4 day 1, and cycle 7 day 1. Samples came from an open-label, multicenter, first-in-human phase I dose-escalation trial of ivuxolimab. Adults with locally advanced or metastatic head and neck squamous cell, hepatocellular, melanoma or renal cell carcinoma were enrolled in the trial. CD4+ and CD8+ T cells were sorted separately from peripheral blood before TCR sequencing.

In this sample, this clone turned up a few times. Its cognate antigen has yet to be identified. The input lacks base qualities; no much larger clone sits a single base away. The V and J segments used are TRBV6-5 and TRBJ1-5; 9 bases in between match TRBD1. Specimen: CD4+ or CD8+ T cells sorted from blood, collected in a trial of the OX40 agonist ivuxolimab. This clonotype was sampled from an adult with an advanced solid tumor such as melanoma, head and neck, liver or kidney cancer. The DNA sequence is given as TGTGCCAGCAGTTTCCGGACAGGGGACCAGCCCCAGCATTTT. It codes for CASSFRTGDQPQHF.